The text below deals with one TCR beta chain. Its cognate antigen is unknown. The sample originates from a study of identical twins. Study results and limitations: Excess sharing between twins was weaker in beta out-of-frame sequences. Because invariant MAIT and iNKT cells could be present, zero-insertion analyses could be partly confounded.

Among all donors, each was a healthy Caucasian. Looked up from germline, CDR1 is SGHTA and CDR2 is FQGNSA. J gave up 11 bases and V 5 bases, and 13 bases lay outside the gene matches. CDR3 length equals 15 residues. Carrying unique molecular identifiers, the cDNA also gained a universal primer site through template switching. TCRdb called the 5' RACE reads again in MiXCR, with one record for every CDR3 protein. Seen here are 1.5 million to 2 million distinct CDR3 sequences, about 32% observed once, and the top ten hold roughly 0.3%. The chain is built from TRBV7-2 and TRBJ2-5; 11 bases fit TRBD2. The clonotype originates from a newborn girl in good health. Input material: cord blood. CDR3 sequence: CASSHALAGAGEQYF. CDR3 in DNA: TGTGCCAGCAGCCACGCACTAGCGGGGGCGGGGGAGCAGTACTTC.